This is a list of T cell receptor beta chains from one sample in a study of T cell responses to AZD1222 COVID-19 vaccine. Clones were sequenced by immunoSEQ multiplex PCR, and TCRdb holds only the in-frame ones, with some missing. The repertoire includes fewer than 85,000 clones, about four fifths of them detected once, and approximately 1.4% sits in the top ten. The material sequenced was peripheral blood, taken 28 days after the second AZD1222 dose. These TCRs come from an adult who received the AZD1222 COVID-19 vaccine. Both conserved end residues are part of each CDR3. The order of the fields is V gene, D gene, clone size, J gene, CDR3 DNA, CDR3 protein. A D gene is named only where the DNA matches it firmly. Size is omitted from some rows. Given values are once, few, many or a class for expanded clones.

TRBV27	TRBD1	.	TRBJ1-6	TGTGCCAGCACTAGGACAGGGAGCTCCTATAATTCACCCCTCCACTTT	CASTRTGSSYNSPLHF
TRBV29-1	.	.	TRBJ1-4	TGCAGCGTGGCAGGGTTAGGTGAAAAACTGTTTTTT	CSVAGLGEKLFF
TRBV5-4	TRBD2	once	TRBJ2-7	TGTGCCAGCAGCCCAGGACTAGCGCCCGAGCAGTACTTC	CASSPGLAPEQYF
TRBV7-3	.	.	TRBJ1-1	TGTGCCAGCAGCTTAAATGTTCGGACAGCCGCTTTCTTT	CASSLNVRTAAFF
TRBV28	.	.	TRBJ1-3	TGTGCCACTCAGGCCTCGGTGAGAAACACCATATATTTT	CATQASVRNTIYF
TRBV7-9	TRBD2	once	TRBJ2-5	TGTGCCAGCAGCCCTTGGGGACTAGCAGAAGAGACCCAGTACTTC	CASSPWGLAEETQYF
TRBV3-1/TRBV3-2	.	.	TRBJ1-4	TGTGCCAGCAGCCATGGGCAGGTTAATGAAAAACTGTTTTTT	CASSHGQVNEKLFF
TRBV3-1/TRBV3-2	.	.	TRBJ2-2	TGTGCCAGCAGACTCGGACTTTTGAACACCGGGGAGCTGTTTTTT	CASRLGLLNTGELFF
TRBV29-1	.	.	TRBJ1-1	TGCAGCGTCGCCGTGGGGGGAGACACTGAAGCTTTCTTT	CSVAVGGDTEAFF
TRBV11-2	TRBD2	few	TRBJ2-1	TGTGCCAGCAGCCCGCAGAGACTAGCGGGAGCCAATGAGCAGTTCTTC	CASSPQRLAGANEQFF
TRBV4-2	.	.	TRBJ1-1	TGTGCCAGCAGCTACTACGAGGACAGCATGAACACTGAAGCTTTCTTT	CASSYYEDSMNTEAFF
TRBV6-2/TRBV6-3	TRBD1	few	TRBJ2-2	TGTGCCAGCAGCACCCCGGGGGACAGGGGATCGAACACCGGGGAGCTGTTTTTT	CASSTPGDRGSNTGELFF
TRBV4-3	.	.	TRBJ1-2	TGCGCCAGCAGCCCGGCCTTATCTAACTATGGCTACACCTTC	CASSPALSNYGYTF
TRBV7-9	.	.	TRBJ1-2	TGTGCCAGCAGTCGGGACGGCGTATCTGTAGGCTACACCTTC	CASSRDGVSVGYTF
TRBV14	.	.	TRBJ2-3	TGTGCCAGCAGCCGGAGACAGGATAGCACAGATACGCAGTATTTT	CASSRRQDSTDTQYF
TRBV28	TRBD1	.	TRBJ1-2	TGTGCCAGCAGTCCAAGTGACCGGGACAGGGTATATGGCTACACCTTC	CASSPSDRDRVYGYTF
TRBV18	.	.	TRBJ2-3	TGTGCCAGCTCACCTTCGAGAAGCACAGATACGCAGTATTTT	CASSPSRSTDTQYF
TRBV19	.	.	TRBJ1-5	TGTGCCAGTAGTCCGTTTCCCCCTGGGGTTAAGCCCCAGCATTTT	CASSPFPPGVKPQHF
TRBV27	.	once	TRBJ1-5	TGTGCCAGCAGTCCTTGGACCCGACTGGATATTCATCAGCCCCAGCATTTT	CASSPWTRLDIHQPQHF
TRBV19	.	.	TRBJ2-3	TGTGCCAGTAGTGTCGAGGCAACTTCTCACACAGATACGCAGTATTTT	CASSVEATSHTDTQYF
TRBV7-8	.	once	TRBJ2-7	TGTGCCAGCAGCACAACTCCGGGACCTGCGGCCTACGAGCAGTACTTC	CASSTTPGPAAYEQYF
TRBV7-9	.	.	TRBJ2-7	TGTGCCAGCAGCGGGGACAAAACCTACGAGCAGTACTTC	CASSGDKTYEQYF
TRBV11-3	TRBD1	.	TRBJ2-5	TGTGCCAGCAGCCCCGGGACAGCTAGACTCCAAGAGACCCAGTACTTC	CASSPGTARLQETQYF
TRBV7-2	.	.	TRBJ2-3	TGTGCCAGCAGCCCAACACAGGGTCTCGCAGATACGCAGTATTTT	CASSPTQGLADTQYF
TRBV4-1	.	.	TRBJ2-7	TGCGCCAGCAGCCAAGTTCTCGTTACGTACGAGCAGTACTTC	CASSQVLVTYEQYF
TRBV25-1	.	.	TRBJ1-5	TGTGCCAGCAGTGGCCCGGTAGATCCAGCCCAGCATTTT	CASSGPVDPAQHF